The entry that follows covers one TCR beta chain sequence. Its target is not known. These data are taken from a study of cytomegalovirus exposure and HLA in healthy donors. Study conclusions and caveats: Certain indistinguishable V segments, among them TRBV6-2 and TRBV6-3, were excluded.

Germline V gene sequence: CDR1 LNHDA, CDR2 SQIVND (reference sequence). Trimming shortened V by 0 bases and J by 6 bases, and 11 bases separated the two germline ends. There are 14 residues in the CDR3. PCR amplification relied on 60 Vbeta primers (plus 13 Jbeta primers). Here immunoSEQ multiplex PCR was the method, and the copy in TCRdb shows in-frame clones only, minus some. The sample lists 150,000 to 200,000 clones; 80% to 90% were seen once. The chain joins TRBV19 to TRBJ1-1; D remains ambiguous. Sample: PBMCs. This TCR derives from a man aged 18 to 30 in good health and CMV-seronegative. CDR3 in DNA: TGTGCCAGTAGTATAGATGGAGGGATCCCTGAAGCTTTCTTT. It codes for CASSIDGGIPEAFF. Variable domain in full (rest from reference TRBV19 and TRBJ1-1): DGGITQSPKYLFRKEGQNVTLSCEQNLNHDAMYWYRQDPGQGLRLIYYSQIVNDFQKGDIAEGYSVSREKKESFPLTVTSAQKNPTAFYLCASSIDGGIPEAFFGQGTRLTVV.